Following are 10 T cell receptor beta chains from one sample sequenced in a study of shared clonotypes between healthy human individuals. Clones were read by immunoSEQ multiplex PCR, and TCRdb kept only the in-frame ones, dropping some. This table has some 500,000 clones, roughly 95% appearing once. The material sequenced was naive CD4+ T cells sorted from blood. Sample subset: CD45RA+ positively selected. The receptor source for this set is a woman aged 25 to 39 in good health.

This sequence joins TRBV7-9 and TRBJ2-4; TRBD2 is a possible D gene (6 bases). Germline loops: CDR1 SEHNR, CDR2 FQNEAQ (reference sequence). CDR3 size: 18 residues. Deletions cut 1 base from V and 4 bases from J, with 20 bases between. The CDR3 region has the DNA TGTGCCAGCAGCTTAGGTCTAGGGGATACGGGGACTAAAAACATTCAGTACTTC. Translating it yields CASSLGLGDTGTKNIQYF.

The chain uses TRBV6-5 and TRBJ1-4, with TRBD1 as a possible D gene (5 bases). V gave up 5 bases and J gave up 5 bases, with 9 bases separating them. Germline values: CDR1 MNHEY, CDR2 SVGAGI. This CDR3 region has 13 residues. The CDR3 is CASSRQPNEKLFF. Written as DNA, the CDR3 is TGTGCCAGCAGTCGACAGCCAAATGAAAAACTGTTTTTT.

The chain joins TRBV30 to TRBJ1-5, with D tentatively TRBD1 (6 bases). V lost 2 bases, J lost 0 bases, and 17 bases lay in between. The CDR3 spans 17 residues. Germline CDR1 is GTSNPN and CDR2 is SVGIG (reference sequence). CDR3 protein: CAWSPGLDSHSNQPQHF. The CDR3 DNA sequence: TGTGCCTGGAGTCCCGGCTTGGACAGTCATAGCAATCAGCCCCAGCATTTT.

This chain uses TRBV5-1 with TRBJ1-2; D gene unclear. Looked up from germline, CDR1 is SGHRS and CDR2 is YFSETQ. CDR3 size: 14 residues. Trimming shortened V by 1 base and J by 4 bases, and 11 bases separated the two germline ends. CDR3 residues: CASSLLTPSYGYTF. The DNA for the CDR3 is TGCGCCAGCAGCTTGTTGACTCCTAGCTATGGCTACACCTTC.

The rearrangement links TRBV5-5 to TRBJ2-6; D is perhaps TRBD1 (6 bases). V was pared by 4 bases and J by 0 bases, with 17 bases between. The germline gives CDR1 SGHKS, CDR2 YYEKEE (reference sequence). CDR3 length equals 18 residues. The CDR3 sequence is CASSVTGTMNSGANVLTF. The CDR3 region has the DNA TGTGCCAGCAGCGTAACAGGGACAATGAACTCTGGGGCCAACGTCCTGACTTTC.

This chain uses TRBV7-7 with TRBJ2-2; 12 positions agree with TRBD2. The V segment lost 1 base and the J segment 0 bases; nucleotides outside the gene matches: 3. CDR1 is SSHAT, CDR2 FNYEAQ, per germline (reference sequence). The CDR3 totals 18 residues. The DNA for the CDR3 is TGTGCCAGCAGCTTAGAAGCTAGCGGGAGGGCGAACACCGGGGAGCTGTTTTTT. Translated: CASSLEASGRANTGELFF.

The chain joins TRBV11-2 to TRBJ2-3, with 8 bases that match TRBD2. The germline gives CDR1 SGHAT, CDR2 FQNNGV. The CDR3 extends over 17 amino acids. Trimming at V came to 1 base and at J to 0 bases, leaving 6 bases not matched to a gene. The CDR3 sequence: CASSLGSLAGSTDTQYF. The CDR3 DNA reads as TGTGCCAGCAGCTTAGGGTCGCTAGCGGGTAGCACAGATACGCAGTATTTT.

This clone was seen once. DNA for the CDR3: TGTGCCAGCAGTTACTCATTGACAGGGGGGATCTACGAGCAGTACTTC. The encoded protein is CASSYSLTGGIYEQYF. The chain combines TRBV6-5 with TRBJ2-7, with 9 bases fitting TRBD1. Germline V gene sequence: CDR1 MNHEY, CDR2 SVGAGI. Losses at the gene ends were 0 bases for V and 3 bases for J; bases not matched to a gene: 6. The CDR3 runs 16 residues.

V gene TRBV6-5 combines with J gene TRBJ1-5, with TRBD1 matching 7 bases. Trimming at V came to 4 bases and at J to 7 bases, leaving 10 bases not matched to a gene. The CDR3 sequence is 15 residues long. CDR1 is MNHEY, CDR2 SVGAGI, per germline. This chain's CDR3 is CASSSTGRLGQPQHF. The DNA of the CDR3 is TGTGCCAGCAGTTCGACAGGGCGCCTGGGACAGCCCCAGCATTTT.

The chain is built from TRBV19 and TRBJ2-3, with 14 bases that match TRBD2. The CDR3 loop spans 13 amino acids. Germline V gene lookup returns CDR1 LNHDA and CDR2 SQIVND (reference sequence). V gave up 10 bases and J gave up 4 bases; unmatched junction bases: 1. DNA of the CDR3: TGTGCCACGGGACTAGCGGGAGCAGATACGCAGTATTTT. Amino acid sequence: CATGLAGADTQYF.